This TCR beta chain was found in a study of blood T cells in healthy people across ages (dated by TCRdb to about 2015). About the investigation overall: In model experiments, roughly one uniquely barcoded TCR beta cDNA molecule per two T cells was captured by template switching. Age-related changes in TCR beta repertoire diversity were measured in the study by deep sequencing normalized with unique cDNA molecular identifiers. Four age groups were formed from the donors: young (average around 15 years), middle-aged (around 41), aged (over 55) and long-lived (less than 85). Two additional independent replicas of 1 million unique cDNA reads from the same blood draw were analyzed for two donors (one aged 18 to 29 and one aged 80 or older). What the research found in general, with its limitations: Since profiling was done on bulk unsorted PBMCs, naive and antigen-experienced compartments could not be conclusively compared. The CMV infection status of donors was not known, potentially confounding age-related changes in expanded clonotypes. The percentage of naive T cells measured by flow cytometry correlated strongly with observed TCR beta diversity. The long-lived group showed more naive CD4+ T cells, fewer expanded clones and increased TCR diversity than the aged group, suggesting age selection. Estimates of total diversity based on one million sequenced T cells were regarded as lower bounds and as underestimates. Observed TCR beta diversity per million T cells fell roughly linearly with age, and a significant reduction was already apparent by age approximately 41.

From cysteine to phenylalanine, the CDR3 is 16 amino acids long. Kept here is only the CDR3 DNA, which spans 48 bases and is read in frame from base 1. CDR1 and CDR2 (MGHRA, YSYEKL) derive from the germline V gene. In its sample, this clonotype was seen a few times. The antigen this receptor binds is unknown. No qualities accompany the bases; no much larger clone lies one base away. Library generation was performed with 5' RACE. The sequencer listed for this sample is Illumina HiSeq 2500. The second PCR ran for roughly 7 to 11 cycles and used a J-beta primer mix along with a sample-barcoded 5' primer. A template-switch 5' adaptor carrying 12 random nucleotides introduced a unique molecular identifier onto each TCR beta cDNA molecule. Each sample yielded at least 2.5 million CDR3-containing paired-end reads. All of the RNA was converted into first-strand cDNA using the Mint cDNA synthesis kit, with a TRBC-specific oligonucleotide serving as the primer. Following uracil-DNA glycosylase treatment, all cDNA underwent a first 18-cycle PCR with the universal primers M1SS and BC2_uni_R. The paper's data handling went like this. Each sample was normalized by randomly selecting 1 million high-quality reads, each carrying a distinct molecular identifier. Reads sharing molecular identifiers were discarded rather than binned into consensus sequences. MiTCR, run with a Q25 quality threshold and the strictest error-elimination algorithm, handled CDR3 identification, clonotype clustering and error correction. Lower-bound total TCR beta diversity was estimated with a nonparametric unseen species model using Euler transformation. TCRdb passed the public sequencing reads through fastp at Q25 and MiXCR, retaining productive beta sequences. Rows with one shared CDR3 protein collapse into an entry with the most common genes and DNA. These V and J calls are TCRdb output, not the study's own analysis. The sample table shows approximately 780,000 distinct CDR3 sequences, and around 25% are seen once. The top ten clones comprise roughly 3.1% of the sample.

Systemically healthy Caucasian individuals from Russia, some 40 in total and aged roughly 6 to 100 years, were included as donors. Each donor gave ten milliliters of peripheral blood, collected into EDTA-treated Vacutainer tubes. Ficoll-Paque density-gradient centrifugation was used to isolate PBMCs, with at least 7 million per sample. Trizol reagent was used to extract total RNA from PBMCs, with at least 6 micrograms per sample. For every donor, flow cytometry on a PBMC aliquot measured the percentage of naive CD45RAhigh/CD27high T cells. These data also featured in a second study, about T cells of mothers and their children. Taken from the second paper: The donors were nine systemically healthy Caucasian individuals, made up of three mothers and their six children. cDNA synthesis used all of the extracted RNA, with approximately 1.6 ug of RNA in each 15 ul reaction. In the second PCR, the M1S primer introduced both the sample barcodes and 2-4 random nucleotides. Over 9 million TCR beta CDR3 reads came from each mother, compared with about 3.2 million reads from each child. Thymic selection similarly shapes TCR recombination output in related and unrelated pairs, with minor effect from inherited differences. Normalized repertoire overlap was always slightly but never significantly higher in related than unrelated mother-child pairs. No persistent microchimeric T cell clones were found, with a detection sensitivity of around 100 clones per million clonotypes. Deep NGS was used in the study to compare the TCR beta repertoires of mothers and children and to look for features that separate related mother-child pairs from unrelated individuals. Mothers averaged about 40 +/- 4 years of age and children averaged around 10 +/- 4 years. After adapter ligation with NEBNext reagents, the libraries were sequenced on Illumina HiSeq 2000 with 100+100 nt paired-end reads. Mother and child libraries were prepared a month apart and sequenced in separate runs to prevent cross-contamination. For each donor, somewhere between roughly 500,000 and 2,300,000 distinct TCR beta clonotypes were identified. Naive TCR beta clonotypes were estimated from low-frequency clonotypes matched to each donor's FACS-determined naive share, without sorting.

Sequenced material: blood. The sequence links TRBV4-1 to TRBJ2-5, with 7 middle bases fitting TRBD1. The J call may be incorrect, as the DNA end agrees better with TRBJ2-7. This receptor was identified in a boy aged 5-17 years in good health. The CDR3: CASSQPPGQPSYEQYF. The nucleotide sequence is TGCGCCAGCAGCCAACCCCCGGGACAGCCCTCCTACGAGCAGTACTTC.